The TCR beta chain described here comes from a study of T cells in Graves' hyperthyroidism and ophthalmopathy. This clonotype has at least ten counts. The antigen remains unidentified. On the basis of clinical symptoms, serum thyroxine and TRAb, thyroid ultrasound and orbital computed tomography, diagnoses were made. The study collected blood at first hyperthyroidism diagnosis, before any ophthalmopathy symptoms arose. Study-level points and caveats: In simple terms, a model built on 13 V-J features told ophthalmopathy apart from stable hyperthyroidism.

Trimming took 4 bases from V and 4 from J; bases not matched to a gene: 19. The CDR3 contains 18 residues. From germline, CDR1 is DFQATT and CDR2 SNEGSKA (reference sequence). Template material for amplifying TCR beta CDR3 regions consisted of RNA transcripts. HTBI primers drove first-round RT-PCR of the TCR CDR3. TCRdb itself ran the multiplex PCR reads through MiXCR, one entry per CDR3 protein. The sample carries some 250,000 distinct CDR3 sequences, roughly 15% recorded once. The chain couples TRBV20-1 to TRBJ2-5; 9 positions agree with TRBD2. Sample: blood. The source is a woman aged 40 to 50 with Graves' hyperthyroidism that later progressed to Graves' ophthalmopathy. The CDR3 DNA sequence: TGCAGTGCTAACCCTATAGGTAGCGGGGGTTTTGGTGGAGAGACCCAGTACTTC. It translates to CSANPIGSGGFGGETQYF.